This T cell receptor beta chain was sequenced in a study of cytomegalovirus exposure and HLA in healthy donors. Profiled with immunoSEQ multiplex PCR; TCRdb holds only in-frame clones, not every one. The table shows 68,000 or so clones, with about 90% occurring only once. Material: PBMCs. This receptor was obtained from a woman aged 18-35 years in good health and CMV-seronegative.

The CDR3 here is CASSLSSGGPGEQFF. The CDR3 bases are TGTGCCAGCAGTTTGAGTAGCGGGGGGCCCGGTGAGCAGTTCTTC. This chain uses TRBV2 with TRBJ2-1; 10 bases map to TRBD2. CDR1 is SNHLY and CDR2 is FYNNEI in the germline V gene. The CDR3 sequence is 15 residues long. The trim removed 5 bases at V and 9 bases at J, leaving 10 bases unmatched.